Following are 23 T cell receptor beta chains from one sample sequenced in a study of blood T cells in healthy people across ages. Sample-barcoded 5' priming and a J-beta primer mix drove a second PCR of roughly 6 to 12 cycles. A single record per CDR3 protein comes from TCRdb applying MiXCR to the 5' RACE reads. The sample consists of 540,000 or so distinct CDR3 sequences, about 24% of them appearing once. The same data also contributed to another study, on T cells of mothers and their children.

The material sequenced was blood. The source is a boy younger than 18 in good health.

V and J are TRBV5-1 and TRBJ2-3, with D hard to call. The V end lost 0 bases, the J end lost 8 bases, and 10 bases lay between the germline ends. The CDR3 runs to 13 residues. Germline values: CDR1 SGHRS, CDR2 YFSETQ. CDR3 region: CASSLAYLSTQYF. CDR3 DNA: TGCGCCAGCAGCTTGGCCTACCTTTCTACGCAGTATTTT.

This rearrangement joins TRBV11-2 to TRBJ2-3; D possibly corresponds to TRBD1 (6 bases). The assigned J gene may be wrong: the sequence end matches TRBJ1-5 better. The CDR3 extends over 15 amino acids. Germline values: CDR1 SGHAT, CDR2 FQNNGV. In nucleotides, the CDR3 is TGTGCCAGCAGCCCAACAGGGTCAGGTCCAGATACGCAGCATTTT. As protein: CASSPTGSGPDTQHF.

In this sample, this clonotype turned up a few times. This chain uses TRBV3-1 with TRBJ2-2; 10 bases fit TRBD1. The CDR3 has 17 amino acids. Germline V CDR1 and CDR2: LGHDT, YNNKEL (reference sequence). V lost 4 bases to trimming and J lost 0 bases; unmatched junction nucleotides: 5. CDR3 sequence reads: CASSPTGQGSNTGELFF. The CDR3 nucleotides read TGTGCCAGCAGCCCAACGGGACAGGGGTCGAACACCGGGGAGCTGTTTTTT.

The chain combines TRBV6-5 with TRBJ2-1, with TRBD1 identical over 7 bases. V shed 8 bases and J 2 bases; nucleotides not matched to a gene: 6. Per the germline V gene, CDR1 is MNHEY and CDR2 is SVGAGI. This CDR3 has 14 residues. CDR3 protein: CASGKQGTYNEQFF. CDR3 in DNA: TGTGCCAGCGGAAAACAGGGGACCTACAATGAGCAGTTCTTC.

The chain couples TRBV7-9 to TRBJ2-2; TRBD1 agrees at 8 bases. The V segment lost 6 bases and the J segment 3 bases; nucleotides outside the gene matches: 9. The CDR3 covers 16 residues. Germline-derived CDR1 and CDR2 are SEHNR and FQNEAQ (reference sequence). The DNA of the CDR3 is TGTGCCAGCAGTCCAATGGGACAGGACTACACCGGGGAGCTGTTTTTT. Translated: CASSPMGQDYTGELFF.

The rearrangement uses TRBV10-3 and TRBJ2-7; D assignment may be TRBD1 or TRBD2 (5 bases each). The CDR3 is 13 residues long. Per germline, CDR1 ENHRY and CDR2 SYGVKD. With 6 bases removed from V and 2 bases from J, the gap between germline ends came to 11 bases. CDR3 region: CAISRGGPYEQYF. The CDR3, as DNA: TGTGCCATCAGCCGGGGCGGGCCCTACGAGCAGTACTTC.

This chain uses TRBV12-3 or TRBV12-4 with TRBJ2-4; 9 positions agree with TRBD1. After removal of 6 bases from V and 6 bases from J, the junction contained 12 bases not matched to a gene. This CDR3 contains 16 residues. Written as DNA, the CDR3 is TGTGCCAGCAGGGCGTCAGGGACAGGGCGGGGAAACATTCAGTACTTC. Its protein is CASRASGTGRGNIQYF.

The chain recombines TRBV14 with TRBJ2-1; D may be TRBD1 (6 bases). The CDR3 is 13 amino acids. Germline CDR1 SGHDN, CDR2 FVKESK. Trimming took off 3 bases at V and 4 bases at J, with 7 bases between the two ends. The CDR3 nucleotides are TGTGCCAGCAGCCAGACAGGATACAATGAGCAGTTCTTC. Its translation: CASSQTGYNEQFF.

This clonotype was seen more than once but under ten times. V is TRBV28 and J is TRBJ1-5; D uncertain. V was trimmed by 5 bases and J by 7 bases, leaving 24 bases between them. Looked up from germline, CDR1 is MDHEN and CDR2 is SYDVKM. The CDR3 spans 17 residues. The CDR3 protein is CASSEPKMEGLHQPQHF. CDR3 in DNA: TGTGCCAGCAGTGAGCCGAAAATGGAAGGGCTCCACCAGCCCCAGCATTTT.

The V gene is TRBV20-1, the J gene TRBJ1-2; 11 positions agree with TRBD1. This CDR3 has 16 residues. V shed 3 bases and J 3 bases; nucleotides not matched to a gene: 9. Germline V gene sequence: CDR1 DFQATT, CDR2 SNEGSKA (reference sequence). The CDR3 region has the DNA TGCAGTGCTAGTTCTCCTAGGACAGGGGGCGACTATGGCTACACCTTC. It is translated as CSASSPRTGGDYGYTF.

The chain links TRBV28 to TRBJ1-3; D not certain. The germline V and J ends were trimmed by 3 bases and 0 bases, with 12 bases remaining between them. CDR1 is MDHEN, CDR2 SYDVKM, per germline. This CDR3 contains 16 residues. CDR3: CASSFRHGNSGNTIYF. The CDR3 DNA is TGTGCCAGCAGTTTTCGCCACGGAAACTCTGGAAACACCATATATTTT.

This clonotype was seen more than once but under ten times. The chain carries TRBV20-1 and TRBJ2-7; maybe TRBD2 (5 bases). Germline V CDR1 and CDR2: DFQATT, SNEGSKA (reference sequence). The CDR3 has 13 amino acids. V was trimmed by 3 bases and J by 5 bases, leaving 14 bases between them. CDR3 region: CSASEGVPDEQYF. In DNA, the CDR3 is TGCAGTGCTAGCGAGGGTGTCCCCGACGAGCAGTACTTC.

J is TRBJ2-5 and V is TRBV5-1, with D possibly matching TRBD2 (5 bases). Germline CDR1 reads SGHRS; CDR2 reads YFSETQ. This CDR3 contains 16 residues. V lost 6 bases and J 5 bases, leaving 23 bases between the germline ends. The CDR3 sequence: CASTFLHPFPGETQYF. DNA of the CDR3: TGCGCCAGCACCTTCCTGCACCCGTTCCCGGGGGAGACCCAGTACTTC. Full variable domain (missing parts from reference TRBV5-1 and TRBJ2-5): KAGVTQTPRYLIKTRGQQVTLSCSPISGHRSVSWYQQTPGQGLQFLFEYFSETQRNKGNFPGRFSGRQFSNSRSEMNVSTLELGDSALYLCASTFLHPFPGETQYFGPGTRLLVL.

The chain has TRBV27 and TRBJ1-2; the D gene is possibly TRBD1 (5 bases). CDR3 size: 12 residues. With 8 bases removed from V and 6 bases from J, the gap between germline ends came to 13 bases. Germline assignment: CDR1 MNHEY and CDR2 SMNVEV (reference sequence). CDR3 protein: CASWGREDGYTF. The CDR3 nucleotides read TGTGCCAGCTGGGGCAGGGAGGATGGCTACACCTTC.

The V call is TRBV7-9, the J call TRBJ1-2; TRBD1 aligns across 8 bases. V gave up 5 bases and J gave up 5 bases; unmatched junction bases: 7. The CDR3 extends over 14 amino acids. Germline V gives CDR1 SEHNR, CDR2 FQNEAQ (reference sequence). CDR3 sequence reads: CASSLGTGLYGYTF. CDR3 DNA sequence: TGTGCCAGCAGCCTCGGGACAGGCCTTTATGGCTACACCTTC.

The J gene is TRBJ2-5, the V gene TRBV20-1; 9 bases agree with TRBD2. Germline V gives CDR1 DFQATT, CDR2 SNEGSKA (reference sequence). The CDR3 is 14 amino acids. The ends lost 6 bases at V and 2 bases at J; junction bases unmatched: 7. CDR3 nucleotides: TGCAGTGCACCTAGCGGGATGAGTCAAGAGACCCAGTACTTC. Translation gives CSAPSGMSQETQYF.

The chain links TRBV7-9 to TRBJ1-4, with D maybe TRBD1 (6 bases). Trimming shortened V by 1 base and J by 0 bases, and 12 bases separated the two germline ends. This CDR3 is built from 17 residues. The V gene's germline CDR1 is SEHNR and CDR2 FQNEAQ (reference sequence). CDR3 amino acids: CASSLGGGLATNEKLFF. In DNA form, the CDR3 reads TGTGCCAGCAGCTTAGGAGGGGGGCTTGCAACTAATGAAAAACTGTTTTTT. Together with reference TRBV7-9 and TRBJ1-4, the CDR3 gives the full variable domain: DTGVSQNPRHKITKRGQNVTFRCDPISEHNRLYWYRQTLGQGPEFLTYFQNEAQLEKSRLLSDRFSAERPKGSFSTLEIQRTEQGDSAMYLCASSLGGGLATNEKLFFGSGTQLSVL.

This clonotype came up many times. This rearrangement joins TRBV11-2 to TRBJ1-1; no reliable D call. Deletions cut 1 base from V and 0 bases from J, with 3 bases between. The CDR3 is made up of 13 amino acids. CDR1 and CDR2 from the germline V gene are SGHAT and FQNNGV. CDR3 sequence (DNA): TGTGCCAGCAGCTTAGTTATGAACACTGAAGCTTTCTTT. Its protein is CASSLVMNTEAFF. The whole variable domain, filled in from reference TRBV11-2 and TRBJ1-1, reads EAGVAQSPRYKIIEKRQSVAFWCNPISGHATLYWYQQILGQGPKLLIQFQNNGVVDDSQLPKDRFSAERLKGVDSTLKIQPAKLEDSAVYLCASSLVMNTEAFFGQGTRLTVV.

The V call is TRBV21-1, the J call TRBJ1-1; TRBD1 reflects the table's D call only, with no check against the DNA. TRBV21-1 is described as a pseudogene. The CDR3 covers 17 residues. CDR3 loop: CASSKLGWAGTNTEAFF. Written as DNA, the CDR3 is TGTGCCAGCAGCAAATTAGGGTGGGCAGGGACGAACACTGAAGCTTTCTTT.

The rearrangement uses TRBV20-1 and TRBJ2-5; D unresolved. The CDR3 is made up of 14 amino acids. In germline, CDR1 is DFQATT, CDR2 SNEGSKA (reference sequence). Trimming removed 0 bases from V and 7 bases from J, with 15 bases in between. The CDR3: CSARDLHKGGTQYF. The CDR3 DNA reads TGCAGTGCTAGAGATCTTCATAAGGGTGGGACCCAGTACTTC.

The V and J genes are TRBV4-3 and TRBJ2-7, with D possibly TRBD1 on 6 matching bases. The V end was cut by 1 base, the J end by 2 bases, with 12 bases between. This CDR3 has 15 amino acids. Germline loops: CDR1 LGHNA, CDR2 YSLEER. The CDR3 here is CASSQAQGPPYEQYF. The CDR3 DNA reads as TGCGCCAGCAGCCAAGCCCAGGGGCCTCCCTACGAGCAGTACTTC.

This clonotype was recorded at least ten times. The rearrangement uses TRBV12-3 or TRBV12-4 and TRBJ2-3; D gene unclear. CDR3 length: 14 amino acids. Trimming stripped 3 bases from V and 0 bases from J, with 7 bases between. CDR3 DNA: TGTGCCAGCAGTTTCGGCGGAAGCACAGATACGCAGTATTTT. It yields the protein CASSFGGSTDTQYF.

This clonotype was counted only a few times. CDR3 region: CASSLAGGVDYGYTF. CDR3 DNA sequence: TGTGCCAGCAGCTTAGCAGGGGGGGTTGACTATGGCTACACCTTC. This chain connects TRBV7-2 to TRBJ1-2; D is perhaps TRBD1 (6 bases). Germline CDR1 and CDR2: SGHTA and FQGNSA. The CDR3 consists of 15 residues. The germline V and J ends were trimmed by 0 bases and 3 bases, with 11 bases remaining between them. Full variable domain (remainder filled in from reference TRBV7-2 and TRBJ1-2): GAGVSQSPSNKVTEKGKDVELRCDPISGHTALYWYRQSLGQGLEFLIYFQGNSAPDKSGLPSDRFSAERTGGSVSTLTIQRTQQEDSAVYLCASSLAGGVDYGYTFGSGTRLTVV.